This T cell receptor beta chain was captured by sequencing in a study of HIV-infected patients and healthy controls. Alpha and beta constant-region primers primed reverse transcription of around 500 ng RNA. Separate chain-specific third strand synthesis with multiplexing indices produced the alpha and beta libraries. All rearrangements within a chain used one primer pair; cDNA molecules carried barcodes. Two random hexamers, added before amplification and joined, formed each molecule's 12-nucleotide barcode. One entry per CDR3 protein, called by TCRdb with MiXCR from the 5' RACE reads. Of about 10,000 distinct CDR3 sequences in the sample, 8% were seen once. Findings of the study overall: HIV+ repertoires were severely depleted of MAIT alpha-chain CDR3s, unlike healthy controls. The seeming recovery of the Gini index after therapy in HIV-infected patients vanished in size-matched data.

This CDR3 spans 13 amino acids. Germline assignment: CDR1 SGHDT and CDR2 YYEEEE. Between the trimmed V and J ends, which lost 4 bases and 2 bases, there was a span of 8 bases. All unsorted peripheral T cells were captured because whole blood was used without fractionation. By share, this clonotype counts as medium-sized (0.01 to 0.1%). Antigen: not known. This TCR was sampled from an adult in good health. The sequenced sample was blood. The V and J genes are TRBV5-6 and TRBJ2-3, with unresolved D. The CDR3 loop is CASSRSNTDTQYF. The CDR3 DNA sequence: TGTGCCAGCAGCAGATCAAACACAGATACGCAGTATTTT.